A selection of T cell receptor beta chains follows, all from one sample in a study of T-cell memory formation after mild COVID-19. One entry per CDR3 protein, called by TCRdb with MiXCR from the 5' RACE reads. Found here are under 250,000 distinct CDR3 sequences, 15% of them singletons; the top ten hold 2% to 2.5%. Input material: PBMCs or a T cell subset sorted from them (not recorded which). All receptors derive from an adult woman who had mild COVID-19 (a few samples of this study predate the infection). Cell type and time point are not known. The CDR3 runs from the conserved cysteine through the conserved F or W. The D gene is left open where the match is weak. Clone size is shown for a subset of rows, as once, few, many or a class of expanded clone.

clone_size,v_call,j_call,d_call,cdr3_aa,cdr3_nt
NA,TRBV4-1,TRBJ2-6,NA,CASSQDRVHTGVWPSGANVLTF,TGCGCCAGCAGCCAAGATCGAGTCCATACAGGTGTTTGGCCCTCTGGGGCCAACGTCCTGACTTTC
NA,TRBV12-3/TRBV12-4,TRBJ2-7,TRBD2,CASTPGILAGGEQYF,TGTGCCAGCACCCCCGGAATTCTAGCGGGAGGGGAGCAGTACTTC
NA,TRBV12-3/TRBV12-4,TRBJ2-1,NA,CASSFRASSYNEQFF,TGTGCCAGCAGTTTCCGAGCGAGCTCCTACAATGAGCAGTTCTTC
NA,TRBV24-1,TRBJ2-3,TRBD2,CATSEGTSSTDTQYF,TGTGCCACCAGTGAGGGGACTAGCAGCACAGATACGCAGTATTTT
NA,TRBV7-9,TRBJ2-7,TRBD1,CASSFAGTGERGQYF,TGTGCCAGCAGCTTTGCCGGGACAGGGGAAAGAGGGCAGTACTTC
NA,TRBV4-3,TRBJ2-3,TRBD1,CASSRGDRSTDTQYF,TGCGCCAGCAGCCGGGGGGACAGGAGCACAGATACGCAGTATTTT
medium-sized,TRBV7-8,TRBJ1-1,TRBD1,CASSLTGGTEAFF,TGTGCCAGCAGCCTGACAGGGGGCACTGAAGCTTTCTTT
NA,TRBV11-3,TRBJ2-1,NA,CASSDPRGRGERYNEQFF,TGTGCCAGCAGCGACCCGCGAGGGAGGGGGGAGCGGTACAATGAGCAGTTCTTC
NA,TRBV11-2,TRBJ2-2,TRBD2,CASSLGRTSPTGELFF,TGTGCCAGCAGCTTAGGGAGGACTAGCCCCACCGGGGAGCTGTTTTTT
few,TRBV20-1,TRBJ2-4,TRBD1,CSARGDREDIQYF,TGCAGTGCTAGGGGGGACAGGGAGGACATTCAGTACTTC
few,TRBV4-2,TRBJ2-3,NA,CASSQSGGYTDTQYF,TGTGCCAGCAGCCAAAGTGGGGGGTACACAGATACGCAGTATTTT
NA,TRBV4-1,TRBJ2-7,TRBD1,CASSQGGIRGQGTYEQYF,TGCGCCAGCAGCCAAGGGGGGATCCGGGGACAGGGAACCTACGAGCAGTACTTC
few,TRBV9,TRBJ2-2,NA,CASSGQQGRTGELFF,TGTGCCAGCAGCGGACAACAGGGGAGGACCGGGGAGCTGTTTTTT